Listed below are T cell receptor beta chains from one sample, sequenced in a study of blood T cells in healthy people across ages. TCRdb processed the 5' RACE reads anew with MiXCR; each CDR3 protein has one entry. The data contain 540,000 or so distinct CDR3 sequences, 27% of them seen just once; the ten biggest clones take up less than 20%. Sequenced: blood. These receptors were obtained from a woman in her 70s in good health. Each CDR3 is given with its conserved first and last residue. D genes are given only for firm matches. Size is stated for part of the rows, as once, few or many counts, or as a class when the clone is expanded.

TRBV9,TRBJ2-5,few,.,TGTGCCAGCAGCGTAAACACAGGGATTGGGTTTCAAGAGACCCAGTACTTC,CASSVNTGIGFQETQYF
TRBV7-9,TRBJ1-1,.,.,TGTGCCAGCAGGTTGACAGGGAACACTGAAGCTTTCTTT,CASRLTGNTEAFF
TRBV20-1,TRBJ2-1,many,.,TGCAGTGCTAGTCGGTATCGGAGCTCCTACAATGAGCAGTTCTTC,CSASRYRSSYNEQFF
TRBV30,TRBJ2-3,.,TRBD1,TGTGCCTGGAGTGTACTGCTTGCGGACAGGGGAGGCCCGGATACGCAGTATTTT,CAWSVLLADRGGPDTQYF
TRBV4-3,TRBJ1-2,.,TRBD1,TGCGCCAGCAGCCAGGTGGACAGGGGATCCCTTGGCTACACCTTC,CASSQVDRGSLGYTF
TRBV12-3/TRBV12-4,TRBJ2-3,few,TRBD1,TGTGCCAGCAGTTTTGTCGGGCCAGGGGGCGCGAGAGATACGCAGTATTTT,CASSFVGPGGARDTQYF
TRBV7-9,TRBJ1-4,.,.,TGTGCCAGCAGCTTTGGGATTTCGGCTAATGAAAAACTGTTTTTT,CASSFGISANEKLFF
TRBV18,TRBJ2-2,.,TRBD1,TGTGCCAGCTCATCTGGACAGGTTACCGGGGAGCTGTTTTTT,CASSSGQVTGELFF
TRBV20-1,TRBJ1-2,.,TRBD1,TGCAGTGCCCAGGACAGGGATAGCTATGGCTACACCTTC,CSAQDRDSYGYTF
TRBV6-6,TRBJ1-5,few,.,TGTGCCAGCAGCCAATACGGGGTTCATCAGCCCCAGCATTTT,CASSQYGVHQPQHF
TRBV6-5,TRBJ1-4,.,.,TGTGCCAGCAGTTACTCATCGAGGGGAAAACTGTTTTTT,CASSYSSRGKLFF
TRBV27,TRBJ2-6,few,.,TGTGCCAGCAGTTGGGGTGGGTCCCGGGGGGCCAACGTCCTGACTTTC,CASSWGGSRGANVLTF
TRBV5-1,TRBJ1-2,few,TRBD1,TGCGCCAGCAGCTTGGACCCTCCGGGACAGAACTATGGCTACACCTTC,CASSLDPPGQNYGYTF
TRBV20-1,TRBJ2-2,.,TRBD1,TGCAGTGCTAGGGTGGACAGGACGAACACCGGGGAGCTGTTTTTT,CSARVDRTNTGELFF
TRBV11-2,TRBJ2-5,many,TRBD2,TGTGCCAGCAGCTTAGGGTTTAGCGGGGAGACCCAGTACTTC,CASSLGFSGETQYF
TRBV11-2,TRBJ1-1,.,.,TGTGCCAGCAGCTTCCAGGGGCAGGGTAGCACTGAAGCTTTCTTT,CASSFQGQGSTEAFF
TRBV14,TRBJ2-7,.,.,TGTGCCAGCAGCCTTATCGACGGGCCGCCCTACGAGCAGTACTTC,CASSLIDGPPYEQYF
TRBV5-1,TRBJ1-1,few,.,TGCGCCAGCAGCTTGGAAGGGATGAACACTGAAGCTTTCTTT,CASSLEGMNTEAFF
TRBV6-2/TRBV6-3,TRBJ1-6,few,TRBD1,TGTGCCAGCAGGACGACAGGGACGGGCTCACCCCTCCACTTT,CASRTTGTGSPLHF
TRBV6-2/TRBV6-3,TRBJ2-4,few,TRBD2,TGTGCCAGCAGTTACTCAGAAATAGCGGGAGGTACTAACATTCAGTACTTC,CASSYSEIAGGTNIQYF
TRBV7-2,TRBJ1-5,.,.,TGTGCCAGCAGCTTAGACGGGGGAGGCATCAATCAGCCCCAGCATTTT,CASSLDGGGINQPQHF
TRBV7-2,TRBJ1-5,.,.,TGTGCCAGCAGCCGCAGCGGGAGCAATCAGCCCCAGCATTTT,CASSRSGSNQPQHF
TRBV7-2,TRBJ1-2,few,.,TGTGCCAGCAGGCTGGACGGGGGCTATGGCTACACCTTC,CASRLDGGYGYTF